This entry concerns a single T cell receptor (beta chain). The cohort comprised adults aged about 18 to 90 years residing in some 24 US areas. Cohort 3 donors counted as recovered after two negative PCRs, clearance, or resolved symptoms. Germline CDR1 reads MNHEY; CDR2 reads SMNVEV (reference sequence). V dropped 4 bases and J dropped 5; count of bases not matched to a gene: 14. The CDR3 has 18 residues. Methods used by the authors: From reference gene primer amplification, estimates of nucleated cell counts were derived. Measured with immunoSEQ multiplex PCR; TCRdb has only the in-frame clones, and not every one. The V and J calls and clone size were taken over from that table, and D and trimming were inferred from the DNA. The sample includes approximately 320,000 clones, about 87% of them seen just once. These data come from a study of blood T cell repertoires in COVID-19. Study background: Sources were T cells, B-cell-depleted T cells, or PBMCs; the material itself was cDNA or gDNA.

The V call is TRBV27, the J call TRBJ2-2, with 9 nucleotides matching TRBD2. Material for sequencing was PBMCs or T cells enriched from blood (not recorded which). This receptor was taken from a woman under 30 who had recovered from COVID-19. CDR3 amino acids: CASSCRAEREAGTGELFF. DNA for the CDR3: TGTGCCAGCAGTTGTAGGGCGGAGCGGGAGGCGGGAACCGGGGAGCTGTTTTTT.